This entry lists 7 T cell receptor beta chains sequenced from one sample in a study of high-grade serous ovarian cancer treatment subgroups. The protocol was immunoSEQ multiplex PCR, while the TCRdb copy is restricted to in-frame clones and leaves out a portion. The sample yields around 7,300 clones, about 79% seen once. Tumor samples were taken before definitive surgery or chemotherapy. Sequencing used tumor tissue. The receptors come from a human donor with high-grade serous ovarian cancer.

The chain couples TRBV20-1 to TRBJ2-7, with TRBD2 identical over 7 bases. The CDR3 is made up of 11 amino acids. The germline CDR1 and CDR2 sequences are DFQATT and SNEGSKA (reference sequence). V gave up 6 bases and J gave up 6 bases; unmatched junction bases: 5. Written as DNA, the CDR3 is TGCAGTGCGTGGGGGGGGGTCGAGCAGTACTTC. It specifies CSAWGGVEQYF.

The V gene is TRBV7-5, the J gene TRBJ1-4. TRBV7-5 has pseudogene status. This CDR3 is 14 amino acids long. DNA of the CDR3: TGTGCCAGAAGCTTCGGCAGGGGGGGGGAAAAACTGTTTTTT. It encodes CARSFGRGGEKLFF.

The chain carries TRBV13 and TRBJ1-3; D perhaps matches TRBD1 (5 bases). The CDR3 is made up of 17 amino acids. Trimming removed 3 bases from V and 1 base from J, with 16 bases in between. CDR1 is PRHDT, CDR2 FYEKMQ, per germline (reference sequence). The CDR3 sequence is CASSFFAGRGSGNTIYF. The CDR3, as DNA: TGTGCCAGCAGCTTTTTTGCAGGGCGTGGATCTGGAAACACCATATATTTT.

This clone was recorded only once. The rearrangement joins TRBV2 to TRBJ2-5, with D unresolved. The CDR3 totals 14 residues. CDR1 and CDR2 (germline): SNHLY, FYNNEI. V lost 4 bases and J lost 1, with 10 bases in between. The CDR3 protein is CASSGDIGQETQYF. CDR3 bases: TGTGCCAGCAGTGGAGACATTGGCCAAGAGACCCAGTACTTC.

J is TRBJ1-2 and V is TRBV19; possible D gene TRBD1, 5 bases. The CDR3 contains 16 residues. V lost 3 bases to trimming and J lost 3 bases, with 17 bases between them. The germline gives CDR1 LNHDA, CDR2 SQIVND (reference sequence). CDR3: CASSMYTIGAHYGYTF. CDR3 coding DNA: TGTGCCAGTAGTATGTATACAATCGGGGCACACTATGGCTACACCTTC. The full variable domain, in which reference TRBV19 and TRBJ1-2 provide the parts outside the CDR3, is DGGITQSPKYLFRKEGQNVTLSCEQNLNHDAMYWYRQDPGQGLRLIYYSQIVNDFQKGDIAEGYSVSREKKESFPLTVTSAQKNPTAFYLCASSMYTIGAHYGYTFGSGTRLTVV.

The genes are TRBV10-3 and TRBJ2-3; TRBD1 matches at 9 bases. The CDR3 contains 16 residues. V lost 6 bases and J lost 3; bases outside the gene matches: 10. Germline V lookup: CDR1 ENHRY, CDR2 SYGVKD. The CDR3 nucleotides read TGTGCCATCAGGAGTGAACGGGACAGGGTAACAGATACGCAGTATTTT. This encodes CAIRSERDRVTDTQYF.

This clone turned up a few times. The rearrangement joins TRBV4-1 to TRBJ2-5; no reliable D call. The CDR3 spans 11 residues. Germline lookup yields CDR1 MGHRA and CDR2 YSYEKL. Trimming took off 2 bases at V and 2 bases at J, with 0 bases between the two ends. CDR3 sequence reads: CASSQQETQYF. The CDR3 nucleotides read TGCGCCAGCAGCCAACAAGAGACCCAGTACTTC.